In its sample, the clone carrying this T cell receptor beta chain was seen many times. The time point is: before trial treatment. The CDR3 totals 20 residues. Germline V gene sequence: CDR1 MNHEY, CDR2 SVGEGT. V lost 5 bases to trimming and J lost 2 bases; unmatched junction nucleotides: 17. This entry comes from a study of low-dose radiotherapy and immunotherapy resistance in tumors. Alpha- and beta-chain coverage of first-strand cDNA came from TRAV- and TRBV-specific primers. TCR amplification involved about 18 PCR cycles with a constant-region primer and V-primer adapter. TCRdb re-derived calls from the reads in MiXCR, one entry per CDR3 protein. The repertoire holds approximately 70,000 distinct CDR3 sequences, with around 29% as singletons.

The chain is built from TRBV6-2 or TRBV6-3 and TRBJ1-4; TRBD1 aligns across 10 bases. The input for sequencing was PBMCs, taken before treatment. The receptor was derived from a female donor with ovarian cancer. CDR3 in amino acids: CASSARVSLGTGVTNEKLFF. The CDR3 nucleotides are TGTGCCAGCAGTGCTCGTGTCAGCCTAGGGACAGGGGTGACTAATGAAAAACTGTTTTTT.